Below, 3 T cell receptor beta chains from the same sample are listed, as sequenced in a study of cytomegalovirus exposure and HLA in healthy donors. The PCR contained 60 Vbeta and 13 Jbeta primers. TCRdb keeps only in-frame clones here, not all; method: immunoSEQ multiplex PCR. Of some 160,000 clones detected, around 80% appear once; the ten largest clones hold under 2%. Material: PBMCs. The receptors were sampled from a woman between 18 and 29 years old in good health and CMV-seronegative.

The J gene is TRBJ1-6, the V gene TRBV28, with 7 bases fitting TRBD1. Germline trimming cut 6 bases from V and 9 bases from J; bases unmatched to any gene: 11. Germline values: CDR1 MDHEN, CDR2 SYDVKM. CDR3 length equals 15 residues. Written as DNA, the CDR3 is TGTGCCAGCAGCTCCTTCCAGGGGGTCAGTTCACCCCTCCACTTT. Translated, it gives CASSSFQGVSSPLHF.

A word on this clone: Sequence at one end of the junction differs from germline and may be a read error. The chain uses TRBV7-7 and TRBJ2-7; TRBD1 aligns across 7 bases. The CDR3 is 13 amino acids. Germline loops: CDR1 SSHAT, CDR2 FNYEAQ (reference sequence). DNA for the CDR3: TGTGCTAGCAGCCGCGACAGGGACTACGAGCAGTACTTC. This sequence encodes CASSRDRDYEQYF.

The CDR3 loop is CASSRTGTGVEKLFF. The CDR3 bases are TGTGCCAGCAGCCGCACTGGGACAGGTGTTGAAAAACTGTTTTTT. This sequence joins TRBV4-2 and TRBJ1-4; TRBD1 matches at 8 bases. V trimming: 4 bases; J trimming: 7 bases; junction bases outside the gene matches: 8. Germline loops: CDR1 LGHNA, CDR2 YNFKEQ. The length of the CDR3 is 15 residues.